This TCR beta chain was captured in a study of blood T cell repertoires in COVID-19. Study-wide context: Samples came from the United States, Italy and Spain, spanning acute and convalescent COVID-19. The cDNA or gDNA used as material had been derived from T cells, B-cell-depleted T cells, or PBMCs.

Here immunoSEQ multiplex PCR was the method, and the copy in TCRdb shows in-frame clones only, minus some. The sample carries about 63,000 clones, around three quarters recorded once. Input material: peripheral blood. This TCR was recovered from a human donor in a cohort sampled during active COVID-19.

CDR3 DNA sequence: TGTGCCAGCAGCCCAACGACCTCGAGACTAGCGGGAAGTCAAGAGACCCAGTACTTC. Translating gives CASSPTTSRLAGSQETQYF. The chain recombines TRBV3-1 (or the pseudogene TRBV3-2) with TRBJ2-5, with TRBD2 matching 11 bases. Germline V CDR1 and CDR2: LGHDT, YNNKEL (reference sequence). The CDR3 sequence is 19 residues long. Trimming at V came to 4 bases and at J to 2 bases, leaving 15 bases not matched to a gene.